These T cell receptor beta chains were read from a single sample in a study of blood T cells in healthy people across ages. In TCRdb, the 5' RACE reads were re-called with MiXCR into one record per CDR3 protein. The sample includes hundreds of thousands of distinct CDR3 sequences, under 30% of them seen just once. The sample was blood. The receptors stem from a woman aged 80 or older in good health. CDR3s include the opening cysteine and the closing phenylalanine or tryptophan. Fields, in order: V gene, J gene, CDR3 protein.

V: TRBV24-1
J: TRBJ1-5
CDR3: CATSPRQGVFSNQPQHF

V: TRBV30
J: TRBJ1-1
CDR3: CAWRFSRTGGTEAFF

V: TRBV12-3/TRBV12-4
J: TRBJ2-3
CDR3: CASSPRQGRDTQYF

V: TRBV7-2
J: TRBJ2-4
CDR3: CASSLSAVLAKNIQYF

V: TRBV7-9
J: TRBJ2-7
CDR3: CASSWDNVISRPSSYEQYF

V: TRBV9
J: TRBJ1-5
CDR3: CASSGSATGQPQHF

V: TRBV7-2
J: TRBJ2-2
CDR3: CASSQGGRDGELFF

V: TRBV7-2
J: TRBJ2-3
CDR3: CASSPGLGGGAADTQYF

V: TRBV20-1
J: TRBJ2-5
CDR3: CKGGRGGKETQYF

V: TRBV12-3/TRBV12-4
J: TRBJ1-4
CDR3: CASSLAGHFRKVFF

V: TRBV20-1
J: TRBJ2-6
CDR3: CSARDALKASGANVLTF

V: TRBV27
J: TRBJ2-3
CDR3: CASSPRGLAGGRTDTQYF

V: TRBV11-1
J: TRBJ1-1
CDR3: CAITGGMVTEAFF

V: TRBV2
J: TRBJ2-5
CDR3: CASSWRAVQETQYF

V: TRBV2
J: TRBJ1-5
CDR3: CASRDGQPNQSQHF

V: TRBV28
J: TRBJ2-7
CDR3: CASSVPQGTHEQYF

V: TRBV6-5
J: TRBJ2-4
CDR3: CASSYSPGDSIQYF

V: TRBV18
J: TRBJ2-4
CDR3: CASSPTTGGTSKNIQYF

V: TRBV18
J: TRBJ2-1
CDR3: CASSPTAGVSYNEQFF

V: TRBV5-6
J: TRBJ2-3
CDR3: CASSLWTGSLDTQYF

V: TRBV4-3
J: TRBJ2-3
CDR3: CASSQLGAANTDTQYF

V: TRBV9
J: TRBJ2-3
CDR3: CASSAEQGTDTQYF

V: TRBV6-5
J: TRBJ1-2
CDR3: CASSSTTAGGYGYTF

V: TRBV7-9
J: TRBJ2-5
CDR3: CASSSRDGGRETQYF

V: TRBV5-1
J: .
CDR3: CASRSGRRVGETQYF

V: TRBV12-3/TRBV12-4
J: TRBJ2-4
CDR3: CASSPWALGIQYF

V: TRBV7-2
J: TRBJ1-5
CDR3: CASSLRGAPGSQPQHF